This T cell receptor beta chain came from a study of T cell changes during pregnancy in multiple sclerosis. The ends were cut back, 0 bases at V and 5 bases at J, with 5 bases in the middle. Germline V lookup: CDR1 SGHRS, CDR2 YFSETQ. The length of the CDR3 is 13 residues. This clone appeared once. The repertoire was sequenced with immunoSEQ multiplex PCR; TCRdb's copy has only in-frame clones and lacks some. The sample has about 72,000 clones; about nine tenths are singletons. This chain uses TRBV5-1 with TRBJ2-2; D is ambiguous. The receptor was derived from a female donor in good health, enrolled as a control in a pregnancy study. The source was peripheral blood, collected in the third trimester of pregnancy. The CDR3 bases are TGCGCCAGCAGCTTGGAAACAACCGGGGAGCTGTTTTTT. Translated: CASSLETTGELFF.